What follows describes a single T cell receptor beta chain. The data derive from a study of response to subunit inactivated influenza vaccine. One entry per CDR3 protein, called by TCRdb with MiXCR from the RT-PCR reads. The data hold about 500,000 distinct CDR3 sequences, with approximately 7.8% observed a single time. Germline lookup yields CDR1 LNHNV and CDR2 YYDKDF (reference sequence). V lost 8 bases, J lost 1 base, and 1 base stayed unmatched. The CDR3 is 15 residues long. The clonotype was recovered from a man aged 45 to 70 who received an inactivated influenza vaccine. The sequencing used PBMCs from blood, collected around 25 months after vaccination. The rearrangement links TRBV15 to TRBJ2-6, with 11 bases that match TRBD1. The CDR3 DNA reads TGTGCCACCGGGACAGGGGGTTCTGGGGCCAACGTCCTGACTTTC. Amino acids: CATGTGGSGANVLTF.